The 31 T cell receptor beta chains below come from one sample, sequenced in a study of beta chain features in type 1 diabetes. The authors reverse transcribed all of the isolated RNA, so sequencing captured expressed TCRB transcripts. The assay was immunoSEQ multiplex PCR, and TCRdb's table has in-frame clones only and misses some. This table has just over 600,000 clones, 15% to 18% appearing once. The sample comprised naive CD4+ T cells from blood. The receptors shown here come from a man between 18 and 35 years old in good health.

The rearrangement links TRBV7-9 to TRBJ2-3, with TRBD2 matching over 7 bases. The germline V gene encodes CDR1 SEHNR and CDR2 FQNEAQ (reference sequence). Trimming took 3 bases from V and 2 from J; bases not matched to a gene: 8. CDR3 length: 16 residues. CDR3 nucleotide sequence: TGTGCCAGCAGCTTCGGGACTACCCCTTACACAGATACGCAGTATTTT. As protein: CASSFGTTPYTDTQYF.

This chain connects TRBV7-8 to TRBJ2-7, with a tentative D call TRBD2 (5 bases). This CDR3 has 14 residues. Trimming removed 5 bases at V and 4 bases at J, with 15 bases between. Per germline, CDR1 SGHVS and CDR2 FQNEAQ. The DNA for the CDR3 is TGTGCCAGCAGCCCGAAGTGGACTGGGTACGAGCAGTACTTC. This translates into CASSPKWTGYEQYF.

CDR3 bases: TGTGCCAGCAGCGTAGGCAGGGATGGTGATGGCTACACCTTC. Translating it yields CASSVGRDGDGYTF. The chain uses TRBV9 and TRBJ1-2, with a possible D match to TRBD1 (5 bases). This CDR3 spans 14 amino acids. CDR1 and CDR2 (germline): SGDLS, YYNGEE. Trimming stripped 0 bases from V and 6 bases from J, with 12 bases between.

This chain links TRBV28 with TRBJ1-1; 7 bases are a match to TRBD1. Germline assignment: CDR1 MDHEN and CDR2 SYDVKM. This CDR3 comprises 16 residues. With V trimmed by 5 bases and J by 5 bases, 14 bases remained unmatched. The CDR3, as DNA: TGTGCCAGCAGTCAGGAAAGACTGACAGGGCGGACTGAAGCTTTCTTT. It is translated as CASSQERLTGRTEAFF.

The V and J genes are TRBV28 and TRBJ2-1; D is tentatively TRBD1 or TRBD2 (5 bases each). The length of the CDR3 is 13 residues. The germline gives CDR1 MDHEN, CDR2 SYDVKM. V was clipped by 7 bases and J by 5 bases, with 12 bases between them. CDR3: CASTGAANNEQFF. DNA of the CDR3: TGTGCCAGCACCGGGGCAGCAAACAATGAGCAGTTCTTC.

V is TRBV5-4 and J is TRBJ2-2; 14 positions agree with TRBD2. CDR1 is SGHNT, CDR2 YYREEE, per germline (reference sequence). This CDR3 is built from 17 residues. J lost 1 base, V lost 4 bases, and 3 bases had no gene match. DNA for the CDR3: TGTGCCAGCAGCACGGGGACTAGCGGGAGGAACACCGGGGAGCTGTTTTTT. The encoded protein is CASSTGTSGRNTGELFF.

Turning to this clone: One end of the junction varies from germline; a read error may be responsible. CDR3 residues: CASSLAREIMRF. The CDR3 DNA reads as TGTGCCAGCAGCTTGGCTAGGGAGATCATGCGATTC. This chain uses TRBV7-2 with TRBJ2-7; D possibly corresponds to TRBD2 (5 bases). The germline gives CDR1 SGHTA, CDR2 FQGNSA. This CDR3 is 12 amino acids long.

This clone was picked up a small number of times. This chain connects TRBV29-1 to TRBJ2-3; D is uncertain. CDR3 length equals 14 residues. Trimming took 3 bases from V and 0 from J, leaving 10 bases between them. Germline V gene sequence: CDR1 SQVTM, CDR2 ANQGSEA. CDR3 sequence (DNA): TGCAGCGTTGAGACCCAATTAAGCACAGATACGCAGTATTTT. This translates into CSVETQLSTDTQYF.

As to this clone: This specimen includes other DNA sequences encoding the same CDR3. The chain couples TRBV5-1 to TRBJ2-1; 7 bases align to TRBD2. V lost 3 bases and J lost 2; bases outside the gene matches: 2. Germline CDR1 and CDR2: SGHRS and YFSETQ. CDR3 length equals 14 residues. CDR3 amino acids: CASSSGLAYNEQFF. CDR3 DNA: TGCGCCAGCAGCTCAGGACTAGCCTACAATGAGCAGTTCTTC.

On this clone itself: Other DNA sequences in the sample encode the same CDR3. The gene calls are TRBV4-3 and TRBJ2-7; either TRBD1 or TRBD2 may supply D (7 bases each). The V and J ends lost 0 bases and 3 bases respectively, with 12 bases between them. From germline, CDR1 is LGHNA and CDR2 YSLEER. CDR3 length equals 15 residues. In DNA, the CDR3 is TGCGCCAGCAGCCAAGACGGCAGGGGGGGCTACGAGCAGTACTTC. It translates to CASSQDGRGGYEQYF.

This clone was observed a few times. The rearrangement links TRBV7-3 to TRBJ2-7, with 7 bases matching TRBD2. Trimming at V came to 4 bases and at J to 2 bases, leaving 5 bases not matched to a gene. CDR3 length equals 14 residues. The germline gives CDR1 SGHTA, CDR2 FQGTGA. The CDR3, as DNA: TGTGCCAGCAGCTCCCAGGGAGGGCCCTACGAGCAGTACTTC. Translation: CASSSQGGPYEQYF.

The sample holds a few counts of this clone. The V gene is TRBV10-3, the J gene TRBJ2-2; 8 nucleotides agree with TRBD1. Trimming took 8 bases from V and 4 from J; bases not matched to a gene: 9. This CDR3 has 15 amino acids. Germline loops: CDR1 ENHRY, CDR2 SYGVKD. The DNA for the CDR3 is TGTGCCATCGATGGAGGCCAGGGGGCCACCGGGGAGCTGTTTTTT. This sequence encodes CAIDGGQGATGELFF.

The chain joins TRBV7-2 to TRBJ1-3; D call uncertain. Germline V CDR1 and CDR2: SGHTA, FQGNSA. V gave up 1 base and J gave up 0 bases, with 10 bases separating them. The CDR3 sequence is 16 residues long. CDR3 sequence: CASSLDRLNSGNTIYF. The DNA for the CDR3 is TGTGCCAGCAGCTTAGATCGACTGAACTCTGGAAACACCATATATTTT.

The V gene is TRBV4-1, the J gene TRBJ1-5, with no clear D. Germline V gene lookup returns CDR1 MGHRA and CDR2 YSYEKL. The V end lost 0 bases, the J end lost 5 bases, and 14 bases lay between the germline ends. This CDR3 is built from 16 residues. CDR3 nucleotides: TGCGCCAGCAGCCAAGACCCAGGAACCTATTATCAGCCCCAGCATTTT. It specifies CASSQDPGTYYQPQHF.

The CDR3 DNA sequence: TGTGCCAGCAGCTCCCCCTTAGGGCTCTCTGGAAACACCATATATTTT. Residues: CASSSPLGLSGNTIYF. The V gene is TRBV5-4, the J gene TRBJ1-3; D remains unclear. Deletions cut 3 bases from V and 0 bases from J, with 13 bases between. Germline V gene data show CDR1 as SGHNT and CDR2 as YYREEE (reference sequence). The CDR3 runs to 16 residues.

The rearrangement joins TRBV6-5 to TRBJ2-2; D gene ambiguous. In germline, CDR1 is MNHEY, CDR2 SVGAGI. The CDR3 sequence is 14 residues long. V was pared by 6 bases and J by 0 bases, with 8 bases between. The DNA of the CDR3 is TGTGCCAGCAGCCCCCGCCCGAACACCGGGGAGCTGTTTTTT. It encodes CASSPRPNTGELFF.

This clone showed up just a few times. The chain has TRBV28 and TRBJ1-5; 9 bases are a match to TRBD1. Germline CDR1 and CDR2: MDHEN and SYDVKM. The CDR3 spans 15 residues. The V gene end was trimmed by 10 bases and the J gene end by 2 bases; junction bases not matched to a gene: 9. CDR3 sequence reads: CAIMDRGGGNQPQHF. CDR3 nucleotide sequence: TGTGCCATAATGGACAGGGGAGGTGGCAATCAGCCCCAGCATTTT.

This chain uses TRBV6-5 with TRBJ2-1; unclear D gene. Germline-derived CDR1 and CDR2 are MNHEY and SVGAGI. This CDR3 spans 14 amino acids. V shed 6 bases and J shed 5 bases, with 14 bases lying between them. CDR3 region: CASRTTPTDNEQFF. Here the CDR3 DNA reads TGTGCCAGCAGAACAACCCCGACCGACAATGAGCAGTTCTTC.

The sample holds a few counts of this clone. J is TRBJ2-3 and V is TRBV2; D ambiguous. This CDR3 is 13 amino acids long. Per germline, CDR1 SNHLY and CDR2 FYNNEI. The germline V and J ends were trimmed by 3 bases and 2 bases, with 6 bases remaining between them. CDR3 loop: CASSDLHTDTQYF. CDR3 nucleotide sequence: TGTGCCAGCAGTGACCTCCACACAGATACGCAGTATTTT.

There are a few counts of this clone. The genes are TRBV6-4 and TRBJ2-1; 10 bases align to TRBD2. CDR1 and CDR2 from the germline V gene are MRHNA and SNTAGT. The CDR3 totals 15 residues. V was clipped by 6 bases and J by 4 bases; unmatched bases: 6. For the CDR3, the DNA is TGTGCCAGCAGGGAGCGGGAGGGCAATTACAATGAGCAGTTCTTC. Translation gives CASREREGNYNEQFF.

The chain uses TRBV4-3 and TRBJ2-2; D gene uncertain. The CDR3 has 16 amino acids. Germline V gene sequence: CDR1 LGHNA, CDR2 YSLEER. V lost 0 bases and J lost 6, with 14 bases in between. The CDR3 region has the DNA TGCGCCAGCAGCCAAGATCCGAGAGCTAACGCCGGGGAGCTGTTTTTT. Amino acid sequence: CASSQDPRANAGELFF.

This clone was seen a handful of times. This chain connects TRBV5-1 to TRBJ2-7; D remains ambiguous. Germline V gene lookup returns CDR1 SGHRS and CDR2 YFSETQ. The V gene lost 1 base and the J gene lost 2 bases, with 10 bases spanning the gap. The CDR3 sequence is 14 residues long. The CDR3 DNA follows: TGCGCCAGCAGCTTGTTCGGCGGACCCTACGAGCAGTACTTC. Protein product: CASSLFGGPYEQYF.

There are a few counts of this clone. This chain uses TRBV18 with TRBJ1-1; 7 bases align to TRBD1. Germline trimming cut 8 bases from V and 6 bases from J; bases unmatched to any gene: 15. The CDR3 is 15 amino acids. CDR1 is KGHSH and CDR2 is LQKENI in the germline V gene. The CDR3 nucleotides read TGTGCCAGCAGGATACAGGGGACCTCTAGCGCTGAAGCTTTCTTT. Translating gives CASRIQGTSSAEAFF.

This rearrangement joins TRBV4-3 to TRBJ1-4; no definite D call. The CDR3 is 13 residues long. Germline CDR1 is LGHNA and CDR2 is YSLEER. The ends were cut back, 7 bases at V and 2 bases at J, with 8 bases in the middle. DNA of the CDR3: TGCGCCAGCACCCGGGCCACTAATGAAAAACTGTTTTTT. It translates to CASTRATNEKLFF.

This clone was detected only a few times. The chain couples TRBV14 to TRBJ2-7; 12 bases fit TRBD2. CDR1 is SGHDN, CDR2 FVKESK, per germline. The CDR3 extends over 16 amino acids. The trim removed 0 bases at V and 1 base at J, leaving 1 base unmatched. This CDR3 reads CASSQELAGGSYEQYF. The DNA of the CDR3 is TGTGCCAGCAGCCAAGAACTAGCGGGGGGATCCTACGAGCAGTACTTC.

In its sample, this clone was seen a few times. V usage is TRBV11-2 and J usage is TRBJ1-5, with a possible D match to TRBD1 (5 bases). Trimming took 5 bases from V and 0 from J, leaving 17 bases between them. The CDR3 consists of 17 residues. CDR1 and CDR2 (germline): SGHAT, FQNNGV. In DNA, the CDR3 is TGTGCCAGCAGCCGCGGCAGGGCGGGCTATAGCAATCAGCCCCAGCATTTT. Translation: CASSRGRAGYSNQPQHF.

This chain joins TRBV5-4 and TRBJ2-7; possibly TRBD1 for D (5 bases). CDR3 length: 15 residues. The germline V gene encodes CDR1 SGHNT and CDR2 YYREEE (reference sequence). V was cut by 0 bases and J by 3 bases, with 13 bases left in between. The CDR3 DNA reads TGTGCCAGCAGCTTGGGAGACAGACGAAGCTACGAGCAGTACTTC. Residues: CASSLGDRRSYEQYF.

The genes are TRBV5-1 and TRBJ2-5; the D gene could be TRBD1 or TRBD2 (5 bases each). Between the trimmed V and J ends, which lost 1 base and 8 bases, there was a span of 9 bases. Germline V gene lookup returns CDR1 SGHRS and CDR2 YFSETQ. This CDR3 is built from 12 residues. The CDR3 sequence: CASSLSRDTQYF. The CDR3 DNA follows: TGCGCCAGCAGCTTGTCCCGGGACACCCAGTACTTC.

This clone was seen only a few times. V and J are TRBV14 and TRBJ2-5; TRBD2 matches 8 bases. Germline V lookup: CDR1 SGHDN, CDR2 FVKESK. J lost 5 bases, V lost 0 bases, and 11 bases had no gene match. The CDR3 covers 17 residues. CDR3 coding DNA: TGTGCCAGCAGCCAAGATGCACTAGCGGAACTTTGGGAGACCCAGTACTTC. Translation gives CASSQDALAELWETQYF.

This clone was seen more than once but under ten times. J is TRBJ1-2 and V is TRBV28; TRBD1 might be the D (6 bases). The CDR3 spans 14 residues. Germline CDR1 reads MDHEN; CDR2 reads SYDVKM. Trimming pared 2 bases from V and 8 bases from J, leaving 15 bases between. The CDR3 sequence: CASSLRQVQGGYTF. Written as DNA, the CDR3 is TGTGCCAGCAGTTTACGACAGGTTCAGGGGGGCTACACCTTC.

The chain is built from TRBV2 and TRBJ2-1, with 11 positions matching TRBD2. Trimming at V came to 5 bases and at J to 0 bases, leaving 3 bases not matched to a gene. This CDR3 has 16 residues. Germline lookup yields CDR1 SNHLY and CDR2 FYNNEI. The CDR3 spells CASSRTSGSSYNEQFF. DNA of the CDR3: TGTGCCAGCAGTCGAACTAGCGGGAGCTCCTACAATGAGCAGTTCTTC.